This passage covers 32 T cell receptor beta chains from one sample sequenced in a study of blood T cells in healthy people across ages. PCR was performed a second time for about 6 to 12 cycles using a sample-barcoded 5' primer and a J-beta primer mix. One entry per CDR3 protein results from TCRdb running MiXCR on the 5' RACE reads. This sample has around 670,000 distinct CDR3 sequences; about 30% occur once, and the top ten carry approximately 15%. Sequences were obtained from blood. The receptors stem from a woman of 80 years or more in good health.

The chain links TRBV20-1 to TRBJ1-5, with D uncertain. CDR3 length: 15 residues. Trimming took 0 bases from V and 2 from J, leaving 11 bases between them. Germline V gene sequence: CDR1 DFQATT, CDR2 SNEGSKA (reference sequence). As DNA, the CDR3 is TGCAGTGCTAGAGAAGTGCAGACCGGCAATCAGCCCCAGCATTTT. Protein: CSAREVQTGNQPQHF.

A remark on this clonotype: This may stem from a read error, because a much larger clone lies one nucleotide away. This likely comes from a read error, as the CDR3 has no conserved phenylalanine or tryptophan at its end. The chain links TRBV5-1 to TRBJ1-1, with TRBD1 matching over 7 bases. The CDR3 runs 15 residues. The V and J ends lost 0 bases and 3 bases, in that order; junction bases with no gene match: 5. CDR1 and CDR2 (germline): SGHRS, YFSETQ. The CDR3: CASSLEEGAYTEAFL. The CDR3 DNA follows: TGCGCCAGCAGCTTGGAAGAGGGGGCTTACACTGAAGCTTTCTTG.

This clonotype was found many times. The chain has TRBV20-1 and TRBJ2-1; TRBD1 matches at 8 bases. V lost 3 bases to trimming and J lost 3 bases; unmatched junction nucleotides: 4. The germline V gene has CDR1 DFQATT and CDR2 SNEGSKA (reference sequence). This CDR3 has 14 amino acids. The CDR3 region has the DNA TGCAGTGCTAGTGGACAGGGATTCTACAATGAGCAGTTCTTC. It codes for CSASGQGFYNEQFF.

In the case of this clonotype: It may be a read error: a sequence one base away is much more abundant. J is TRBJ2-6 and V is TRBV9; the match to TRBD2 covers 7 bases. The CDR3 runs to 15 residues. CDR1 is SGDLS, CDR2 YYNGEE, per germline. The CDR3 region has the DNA TGTGCCAGCAGCGGCGGGGGATTTGGGGCCAACGTCCTGATTTTC. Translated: CASSGGGFGANVLIF.

The CDR3: CASSSEAGYFNEQYF. CDR3 coding DNA: TGTGCCAGCAGCTCGGAAGCGGGGTATTTCAATGAGCAGTACTTC. The chain has TRBV7-3 and TRBJ2-7; 7 nucleotides line up with TRBD2. V was pared by 4 bases and J by 7 bases, with 13 bases of the junction left unmatched. The CDR3 runs 15 residues. Germline values: CDR1 SGHTA, CDR2 FQGTGA.

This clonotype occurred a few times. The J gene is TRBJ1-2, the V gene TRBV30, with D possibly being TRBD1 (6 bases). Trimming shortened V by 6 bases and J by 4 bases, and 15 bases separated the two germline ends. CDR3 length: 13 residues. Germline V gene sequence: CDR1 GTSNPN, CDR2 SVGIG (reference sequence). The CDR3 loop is CACPGGGGYGYTF. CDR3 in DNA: TGTGCCTGCCCTGGCGGGGGCGGCTATGGCTACACCTTC.

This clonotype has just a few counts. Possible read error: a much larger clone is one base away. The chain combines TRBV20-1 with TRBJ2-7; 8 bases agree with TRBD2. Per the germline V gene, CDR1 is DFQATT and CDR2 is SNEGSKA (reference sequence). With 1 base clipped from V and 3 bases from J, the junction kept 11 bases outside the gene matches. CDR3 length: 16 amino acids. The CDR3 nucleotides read TGCAGTGCTAGAGGTATAGGAAGCGGGAGCTACTACGAGCAGTACTTC. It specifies CSARGIGSGSYYEQYF.

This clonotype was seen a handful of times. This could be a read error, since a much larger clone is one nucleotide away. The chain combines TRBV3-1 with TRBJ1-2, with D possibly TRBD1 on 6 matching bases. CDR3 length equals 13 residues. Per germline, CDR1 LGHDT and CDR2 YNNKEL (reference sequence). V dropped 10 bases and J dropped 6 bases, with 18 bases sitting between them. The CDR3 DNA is TGTGCCAACAGGATGGACAGCTTTGATGGCTACACCTTC. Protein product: CANRMDSFDGYTF.

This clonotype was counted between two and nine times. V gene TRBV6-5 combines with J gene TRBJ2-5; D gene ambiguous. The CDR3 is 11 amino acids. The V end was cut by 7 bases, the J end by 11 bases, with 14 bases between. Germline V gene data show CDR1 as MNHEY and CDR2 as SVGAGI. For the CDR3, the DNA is TGTGCCAGCACCAACGGCCATGGGCAGTACTTC. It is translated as CASTNGHGQYF.

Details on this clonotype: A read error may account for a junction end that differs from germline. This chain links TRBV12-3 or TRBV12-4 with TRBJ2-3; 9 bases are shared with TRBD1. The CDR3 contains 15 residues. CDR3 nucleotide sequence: TGTGCCAGCAGCCAACAGGGGGCATGGATAGATACACAGTATTTT. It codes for CASSQQGAWIDTQYF.

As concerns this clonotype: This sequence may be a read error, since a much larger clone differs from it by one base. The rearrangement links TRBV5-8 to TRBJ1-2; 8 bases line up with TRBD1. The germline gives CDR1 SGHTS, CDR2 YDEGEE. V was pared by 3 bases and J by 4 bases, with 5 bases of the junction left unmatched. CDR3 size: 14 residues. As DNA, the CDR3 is TGTGCCAGCAGCTGGGGACAGGAGTTCTATGGCTACACCTTC. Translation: CASSWGQEFYGYTF.

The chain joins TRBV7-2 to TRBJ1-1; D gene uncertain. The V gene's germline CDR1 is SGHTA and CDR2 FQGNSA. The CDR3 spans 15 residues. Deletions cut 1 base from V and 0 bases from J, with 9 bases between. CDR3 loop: CASSLGNALNTEAFF. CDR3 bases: TGTGCCAGCAGCTTAGGGAACGCCTTGAACACTGAAGCTTTCTTT.

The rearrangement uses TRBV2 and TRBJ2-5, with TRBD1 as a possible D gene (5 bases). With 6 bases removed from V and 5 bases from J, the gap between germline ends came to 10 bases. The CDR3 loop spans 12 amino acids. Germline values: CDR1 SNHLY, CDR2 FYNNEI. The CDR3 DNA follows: TGTGCCAGCAGCCAAGGGGCCGAGACCCAGTACTTC. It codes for CASSQGAETQYF.

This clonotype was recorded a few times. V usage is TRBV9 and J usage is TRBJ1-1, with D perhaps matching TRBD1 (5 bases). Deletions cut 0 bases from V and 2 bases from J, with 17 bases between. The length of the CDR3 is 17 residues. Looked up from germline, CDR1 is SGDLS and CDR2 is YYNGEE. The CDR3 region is CASSVGGDEGRNTEAFF. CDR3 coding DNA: TGTGCCAGCAGCGTAGGAGGGGATGAAGGAAGAAACACTGAAGCTTTCTTT.

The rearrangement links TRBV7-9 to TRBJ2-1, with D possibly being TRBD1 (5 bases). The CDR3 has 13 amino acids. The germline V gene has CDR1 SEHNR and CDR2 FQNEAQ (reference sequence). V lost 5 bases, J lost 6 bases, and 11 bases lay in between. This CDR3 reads CASSARQRNEQFF. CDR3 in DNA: TGTGCCAGCAGCGCCCGACAGCGCAATGAGCAGTTCTTC. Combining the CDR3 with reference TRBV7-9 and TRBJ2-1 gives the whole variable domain DTGVSQNPRHKITKRGQNVTFRCDPISEHNRLYWYRQTLGQGPEFLTYFQNEAQLEKSRLLSDRFSAERPKGSFSTLEIQRTEQGDSAMYLCASSARQRNEQFFGPGTRLTVL.

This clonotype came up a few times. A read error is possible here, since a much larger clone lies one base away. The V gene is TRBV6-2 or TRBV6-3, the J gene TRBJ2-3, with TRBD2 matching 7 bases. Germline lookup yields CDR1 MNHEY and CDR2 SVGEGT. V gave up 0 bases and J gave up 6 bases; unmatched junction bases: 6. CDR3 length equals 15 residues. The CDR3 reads CASSYSERGCDTQYF. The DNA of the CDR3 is TGTGCCAGCAGTTACTCTGAGCGGGGATGCGATACGCAGTATTTT.

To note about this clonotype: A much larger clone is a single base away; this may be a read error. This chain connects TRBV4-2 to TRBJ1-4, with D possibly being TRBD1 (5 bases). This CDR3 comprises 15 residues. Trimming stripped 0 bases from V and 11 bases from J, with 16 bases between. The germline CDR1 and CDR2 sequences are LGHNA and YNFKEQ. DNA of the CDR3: TGTGCCAGCAGCCAAGAGGCAAGACGGGGGGATAAACTGTTTTTT. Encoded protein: CASSQEARRGDKLFF.

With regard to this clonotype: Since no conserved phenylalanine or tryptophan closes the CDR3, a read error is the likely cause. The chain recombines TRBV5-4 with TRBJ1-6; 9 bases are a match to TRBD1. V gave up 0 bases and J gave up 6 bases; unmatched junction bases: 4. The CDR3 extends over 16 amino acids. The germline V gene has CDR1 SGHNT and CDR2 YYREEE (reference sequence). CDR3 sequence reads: CASSLAGTGSNSPLHC. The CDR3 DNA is TGTGCCAGCAGCTTGGCAGGGACAGGGAGTAATTCACCCCTCCACTGT.

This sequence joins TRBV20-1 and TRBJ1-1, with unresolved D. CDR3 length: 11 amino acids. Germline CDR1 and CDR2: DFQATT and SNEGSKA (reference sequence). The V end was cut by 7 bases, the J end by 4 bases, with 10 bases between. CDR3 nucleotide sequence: TGCAGTGGGGTGAGGAGCACTGAAGCTTTCTTT. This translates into CSGVRSTEAFF.

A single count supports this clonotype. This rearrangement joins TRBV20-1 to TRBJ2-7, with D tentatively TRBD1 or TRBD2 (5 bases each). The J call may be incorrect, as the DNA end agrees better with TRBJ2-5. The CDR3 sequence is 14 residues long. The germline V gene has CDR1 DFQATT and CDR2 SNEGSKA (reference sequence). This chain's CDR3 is CSAFPREFGETQYF. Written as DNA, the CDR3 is TGCAGTGCTTTCCCCAGGGAGTTCGGGGAGACCCAGTACTTC.

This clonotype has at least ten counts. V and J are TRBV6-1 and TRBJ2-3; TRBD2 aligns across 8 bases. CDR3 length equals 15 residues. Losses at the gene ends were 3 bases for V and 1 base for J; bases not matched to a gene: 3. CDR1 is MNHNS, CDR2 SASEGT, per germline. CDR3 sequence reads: CASSDTRGGTDTQYF. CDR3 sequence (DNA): TGTGCCAGCAGTGATACGCGGGGGGGCACAGATACGCAGTATTTT.

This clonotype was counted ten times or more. The CDR3 region is CAIKVTPDTEAFF. CDR3 in DNA: TGTGCCATCAAGGTCACCCCCGATACTGAAGCTTTCTTT. The rearrangement joins TRBV10-3 to TRBJ1-1; D is unclear. The CDR3 covers 13 residues. Germline lookup yields CDR1 ENHRY and CDR2 SYGVKD. V lost 7 bases, J lost 5 bases, and 14 bases lay in between.

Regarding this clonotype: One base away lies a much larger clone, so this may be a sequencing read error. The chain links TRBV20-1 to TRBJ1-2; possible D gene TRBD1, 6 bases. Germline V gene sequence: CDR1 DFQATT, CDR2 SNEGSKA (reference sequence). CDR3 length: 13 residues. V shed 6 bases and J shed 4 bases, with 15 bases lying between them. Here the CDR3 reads CSATGFLGYGYTF. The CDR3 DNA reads TGCAGTGCCACAGGGTTTTTGGGCTATGGCTACACCTTC.

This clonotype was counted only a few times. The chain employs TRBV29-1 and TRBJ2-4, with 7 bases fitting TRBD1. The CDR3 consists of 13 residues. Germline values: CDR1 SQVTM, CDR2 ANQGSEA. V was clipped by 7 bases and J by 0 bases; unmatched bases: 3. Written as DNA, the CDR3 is TGCAGCGCTAGGACAGGAGCCAAAAACATTCAGTACTTC. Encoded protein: CSARTGAKNIQYF.

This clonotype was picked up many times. Here the CDR3 reads CASSFEGRFTDTQYF. The CDR3 nucleotides are TGTGCCAGCAGTTTCGAGGGCAGATTCACAGATACGCAGTATTTT. This chain uses TRBV27 with TRBJ2-3; D perhaps matches TRBD2 (5 bases). Germline V CDR1 and CDR2: MNHEY, SMNVEV (reference sequence). V was trimmed by 3 bases and J by 2 bases, leaving 12 bases between them. The CDR3 runs 15 residues.

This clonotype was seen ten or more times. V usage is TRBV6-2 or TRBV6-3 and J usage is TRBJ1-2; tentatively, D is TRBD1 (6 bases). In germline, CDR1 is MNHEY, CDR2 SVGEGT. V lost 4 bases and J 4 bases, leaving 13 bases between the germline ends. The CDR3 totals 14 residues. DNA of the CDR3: TGTGCCAGCAGTTCGGCAGGGGCTGTCTATGGCTACACCTTC. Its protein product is CASSSAGAVYGYTF.

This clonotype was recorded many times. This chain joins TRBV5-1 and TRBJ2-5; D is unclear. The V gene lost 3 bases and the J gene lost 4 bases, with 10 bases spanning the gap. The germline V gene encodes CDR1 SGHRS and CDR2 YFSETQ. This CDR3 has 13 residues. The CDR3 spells CASSSLSRETQYF. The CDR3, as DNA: TGCGCCAGCAGCTCTCTGTCGCGAGAGACCCAGTACTTC.

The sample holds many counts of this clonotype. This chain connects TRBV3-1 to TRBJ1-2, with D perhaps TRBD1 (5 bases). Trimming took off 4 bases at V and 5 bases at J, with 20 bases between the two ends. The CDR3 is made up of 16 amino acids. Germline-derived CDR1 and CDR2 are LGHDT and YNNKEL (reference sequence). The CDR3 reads CASSRRSTGTRYGYTF. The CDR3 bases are TGTGCCAGCAGCCGTCGAAGTACCGGGACTAGGTATGGCTACACCTTC.

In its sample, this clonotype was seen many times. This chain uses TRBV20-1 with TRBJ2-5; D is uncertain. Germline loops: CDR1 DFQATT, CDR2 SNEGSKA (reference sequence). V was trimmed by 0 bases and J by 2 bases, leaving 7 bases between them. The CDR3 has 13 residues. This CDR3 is CSARDGKQETQYF. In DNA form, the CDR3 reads TGCAGTGCTAGAGATGGAAAGCAAGAGACCCAGTACTTC.

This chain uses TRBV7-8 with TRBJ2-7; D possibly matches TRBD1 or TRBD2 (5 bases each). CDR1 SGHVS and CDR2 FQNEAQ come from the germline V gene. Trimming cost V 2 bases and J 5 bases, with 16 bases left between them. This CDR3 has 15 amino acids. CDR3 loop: CASSLSGQRQDEQYF. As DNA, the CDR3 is TGTGCCAGCAGCTTATCGGGGCAACGCCAAGACGAGCAGTACTTC.

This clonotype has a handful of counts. The CDR3 DNA sequence: TGTGCCAGCAGCAGAGGTCAAACAACTAATGAAAAACTGTTTTTT. Translating it yields CASSRGQTTNEKLFF. This chain connects TRBV7-6 to TRBJ1-4; D gene unclear. Between the trimmed V and J ends, which lost 5 bases and 0 bases, there was a span of 10 bases. CDR3 length: 15 amino acids. Germline V gene sequence: CDR1 SGHVS, CDR2 FNYEAQ.

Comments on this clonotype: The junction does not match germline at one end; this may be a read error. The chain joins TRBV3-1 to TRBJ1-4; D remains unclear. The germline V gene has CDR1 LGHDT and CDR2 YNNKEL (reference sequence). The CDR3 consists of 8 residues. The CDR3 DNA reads TGTACCAGAGAAAAACTGTTTTTT. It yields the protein CTREKLFF.